A selection of T cell receptor beta chains follows, all from one sample in a study of blood T cell repertoires in COVID-19. The protocol was immunoSEQ multiplex PCR, while the TCRdb copy is restricted to in-frame clones and leaves out a portion. The repertoire holds over 200,000 clones, with about 89% as singletons. Source material: peripheral blood. The receptors come from a man between 40 and 49 years old who had recovered from COVID-19. CDR3s include the opening cysteine and the closing phenylalanine or tryptophan. A D gene is named only where the DNA matches it firmly. Only some rows state a clone size, as once, few, many or a class for expanded clones.

V gene	J gene	D gene	clone size	CDR3 DNA	CDR3 protein
TRBV6-6	TRBJ2-3	TRBD2	.	TGTGCCAGCAGTCCCCCGGTAGCTAGCGGGGGGGCCACAGATACGCAGTATTTT	CASSPPVASGGATDTQYF
TRBV10-3	TRBJ2-1	.	.	TGTGCCATCAAGCGGCTCGGCGATGAGCAGTTCTTC	CAIKRLGDEQFF
TRBV2	TRBJ1-3	.	.	TGTGCCAGCAGTGGCGGCCGGGGGACGTACTCTGGAAACACCATATATTTT	CASSGGRGTYSGNTIYF
TRBV10-2	TRBJ1-4	.	.	TGCGCCAGCAGTGAGGCGAATGAAAAACTGTTTTTT	CASSEANEKLFF
TRBV9	TRBJ2-1	TRBD1	.	TGTGCCAGCAGCGGAGGGACAGAAGTTGTTCTCTACAATGAGCAGTTCTTC	CASSGGTEVVLYNEQFF
TRBV19	TRBJ2-2	TRBD2	.	TGTGCCAGTACCGGGACTAGCGGGAGCGGTTTGGGCGGGGAGCTGTTTTTT	CASTGTSGSGLGGELFF
TRBV19	TRBJ2-7	.	.	TGTGCCAGTAGTAGGGACTTGCGGATCTCCTACGAGCAGTACTTC	CASSRDLRISYEQYF
TRBV11-2	TRBJ1-3	.	.	TGTGCCAGCAGCTTATACGACAGCTCTGGAAACACCATATATTTT	CASSLYDSSGNTIYF
TRBV27	TRBJ2-1	.	.	TGTGCCAGCAGTTCTCAGGCAGGGGGGTACAATGAGCAGTTCTTC	CASSSQAGGYNEQFF
TRBV6-5	TRBJ2-1	.	.	TGTGCCAGCAGTTGGGGACTTGGCAATGAGCAGTTCTTC	CASSWGLGNEQFF
TRBV5-1	TRBJ1-2	.	.	TGCGCCAGCAGCTTTGCGGAAACATATGGCTACACCTTC	CASSFAETYGYTF
TRBV9	TRBJ2-3	TRBD2	.	TGTGCCAGCAGCGCCAACCGTAGACTAGCGGGGGGCCCCCTCACTACGCAGTATTTT	CASSANRRLAGGPLTTQYF
TRBV24-1	TRBJ1-2	TRBD1	.	TGTGCCACCAGTCTCCGGACAGGGTATAGCTATGGCTACACCTTC	CATSLRTGYSYGYTF
TRBV12-3/TRBV12-4	TRBJ1-1	.	few	TGTGCCAGCACTAGAAGCGGCACTGAAGCTTTCTTT	CASTRSGTEAFF